Listed here are 11 T cell receptor beta chains from one sample, sequenced in a study of shared clonotypes between healthy human individuals. Measured with immunoSEQ multiplex PCR; TCRdb has only the in-frame clones, and not every one. The table has about 2.4 million clones, around nine tenths seen once. The specimen sequenced was naive CD4+ T cells sorted from blood. The subset denotes: CD45RA+ positively selected. Receptors originate from a man aged 18-30 years in good health.

The rearrangement links TRBV13 to TRBJ2-6, with no clear D. The CDR3 consists of 12 residues. CDR1 PRHDT and CDR2 FYEKMQ come from the germline V gene (reference sequence). V lost 8 bases and J lost 4, with 6 bases in between. CDR3 loop: CASGSGANVLTF. In DNA, the CDR3 is TGTGCCAGCGGGTCCGGGGCCAACGTCCTGACTTTC.

There are a few counts of this clone. The sample has other DNA sequences that encode this CDR3 too. The chain links TRBV7-2 to TRBJ2-7; D call uncertain. Germline V gene data show CDR1 as SGHTA and CDR2 as FQGNSA. Trimming left V 5 bases short and J 1 base short, with 3 bases between. The CDR3 covers 11 residues. CDR3 DNA: TGTGCCAGCAGCGCTTCCTACGAGCAGTACTTC. Translation: CASSASYEQYF.

The chain uses TRBV11-2 and TRBJ2-5, with 13 bases that match TRBD2. Per germline, CDR1 SGHAT and CDR2 FQNNGV. The CDR3 runs 15 residues. With V trimmed by 5 bases and J by 5 bases, 5 bases remained unmatched. This chain's CDR3 is CASSTSGGALETQYF. The CDR3 bases are TGTGCCAGCAGCACTAGCGGGGGGGCCTTGGAGACCCAGTACTTC.

The chain has TRBV7-9 and TRBJ2-5; 9 nucleotides agree with TRBD1. Trimming cost V 5 bases and J 5 bases; bases outside gene matches: 12. The germline V gene encodes CDR1 SEHNR and CDR2 FQNEAQ (reference sequence). CDR3 length equals 16 residues. The CDR3 DNA follows: TGTGCCAGCAGCCCCAGGGGGGACAGGGCCCATGAGACCCAGTACTTC. Amino acid sequence: CASSPRGDRAHETQYF.

This rearrangement joins TRBV5-1 to TRBJ1-3; D may be TRBD1 (6 bases). The V gene's germline CDR1 is SGHRS and CDR2 YFSETQ. This CDR3 spans 14 amino acids. Trimming took off 2 bases at V and 5 bases at J, with 11 bases between the two ends. In nucleotides, the CDR3 is TGCGCCAGCAGCTTTGGAGGGGACAGAAACACCATATATTTT. This gives the protein CASSFGGDRNTIYF.

V usage is TRBV5-1 and J usage is TRBJ2-3; 8 nucleotides match TRBD2. This CDR3 has 15 amino acids. Germline-derived CDR1 and CDR2 are SGHRS and YFSETQ. J lost 4 bases, V lost 0 bases, and 4 bases had no gene match. The CDR3, as DNA: TGCGCCAGCAGCTTGGTGACTAGCGCCCCAGATACGCAGTATTTT. This translates into CASSLVTSAPDTQYF.

J is TRBJ2-2 and V is TRBV7-2; D is unresolved. Looked up from germline, CDR1 is SGHTA and CDR2 is FQGNSA. V lost 5 bases to trimming and J lost 4 bases, with 14 bases between them. The CDR3 sequence is 15 residues long. The CDR3 DNA is TGTGCCAGCAGCCCGACCCAACAGAGCACCGGGGAGCTGTTTTTT. It yields the protein CASSPTQQSTGELFF.

The CDR3 here is CASSLGWKEKLFF. DNA of the CDR3: TGTGCCAGCAGCCTAGGATGGAAGGAAAAACTGTTTTTT. V and J are TRBV6-5 and TRBJ1-4, with D unclear. Trimming pared 6 bases from V and 8 bases from J, leaving 13 bases between. Germline values: CDR1 MNHEY, CDR2 SVGAGI. The CDR3 extends over 13 amino acids.

The chain is built from TRBV13 and TRBJ1-2, with D perhaps TRBD1 (5 bases). Trimming took off 5 bases at V and 6 bases at J, with 13 bases between the two ends. Germline CDR1 and CDR2: PRHDT and FYEKMQ (reference sequence). The CDR3 totals 13 residues. This CDR3 is CASSPQGSHGYTF. DNA of the CDR3: TGTGCCAGCAGCCCGCAGGGTTCCCATGGCTACACCTTC.

The rearrangement uses TRBV7-9 and TRBJ1-3; 10 bases agree with TRBD1. The trim removed 4 bases at V and 3 bases at J, leaving 12 bases unmatched. CDR3 length: 18 amino acids. Germline V gene lookup returns CDR1 SEHNR and CDR2 FQNEAQ (reference sequence). CDR3 loop: CASSSRQGAGLDGNTIYF. The CDR3 bases are TGTGCCAGCAGCTCCAGACAGGGGGCAGGTTTAGATGGAAACACCATATATTTT.

The V gene is TRBV5-1, the J gene TRBJ1-1; 12 nucleotides line up with TRBD1. The CDR3 sequence is 16 residues long. J lost 7 bases, V lost 4 bases, and 11 bases had no gene match. From germline, CDR1 is SGHRS and CDR2 YFSETQ. The CDR3 loop reads CASSLDPGQGAYEAFF. Here the CDR3 DNA reads TGCGCCAGCAGCCTGGATCCGGGACAGGGGGCATATGAAGCTTTCTTT.